These 15 T cell receptor beta chains were sequenced from one sample in a study of blood T cells in healthy people across ages. A second about 7 to 11 cycle PCR used barcoded and J-beta primers. TCRdb fed the 5' RACE reads into MiXCR, producing one record per CDR3 protein. The table lists approximately 800,000 distinct CDR3 sequences, 62% of them singletons. Sequenced input: blood. The receptor set was obtained from a young man in good health.

The rearrangement joins TRBV7-2 to TRBJ1-1; D remains unclear. The CDR3 has 14 residues. Germline-derived CDR1 and CDR2 are SGHTA and FQGNSA. Trimming shortened V by 3 bases and J by 6 bases, and 14 bases separated the two germline ends. The CDR3 reads CASSLGSPGSEAFF. The DNA for the CDR3 is TGTGCCAGCAGCTTGGGCTCCCCGGGGTCTGAAGCTTTCTTT.

The V call is TRBV7-9, the J call TRBJ2-4; D uncertain. The DNA matches TRBJ2-7 better at its end, which makes the J call doubtful. CDR1 is SEHNR, CDR2 FQNEAQ, per germline (reference sequence). The CDR3 is 13 residues long. The CDR3 loop reads CASSSNRAYEQYF. The CDR3 DNA reads as TGTGCCAGCAGCTCAAACAGAGCCTACGAGCAGTACTTC.

The table lists this clonotype with a few counts. The chain has TRBV13 and TRBJ1-6; D gene ambiguous. The CDR3 spans 14 residues. Trimming removed 2 bases from V and 7 bases from J, with 9 bases in between. Germline values: CDR1 PRHDT, CDR2 FYEKMQ (reference sequence). CDR3 in DNA: TGTGCCAGCAGCTTATTAGGAGAGAATTCACCCCTCCACTTT. It translates to CASSLLGENSPLHF.

DNA of the CDR3: TGTGCCAGCAGCGTCGACAGCGGGGACCTGAGGAGCACAGATACGCAGTATTTT. Protein: CASSVDSGDLRSTDTQYF. The genes are TRBV9 and TRBJ2-3; 7 bases fit TRBD2. CDR3 length: 18 residues. Germline V gene lookup returns CDR1 SGDLS and CDR2 YYNGEE. V shed 2 bases, J shed 0 bases, and the junction held 12 bases outside the gene matches.

The V gene is TRBV14, the J gene TRBJ2-7; a weak D match, TRBD2 (6 bases). The V and J ends lost 1 base and 5 bases respectively, with 15 bases between them. The CDR3 runs to 15 residues. Germline CDR1 SGHDN, CDR2 FVKESK. The CDR3 DNA is TGTGCCAGCAGCCAAGGGGCGGGGATAGGAAACGAGCAGTACTTC. Translation gives CASSQGAGIGNEQYF. The full variable domain, in which reference TRBV14 and TRBJ2-7 provide the parts outside the CDR3, is EAGVTQFPSHSVIEKGQTVTLRCDPISGHDNLYWYRRVMGKEIKFLLHFVKESKQDESGMPNNRFLAERTGGTYSTLKVQPAELEDSGVYFCASSQGAGIGNEQYFGPGTRLTVT.

V usage is TRBV28 and J usage is TRBJ1-1, with D hard to call. The V end was cut by 1 base, the J end by 0 bases, with 9 bases between. Germline V CDR1 and CDR2: MDHEN, SYDVKM. The CDR3 length is 15 residues. The CDR3 DNA reads as TGTGCCAGCAGTTTATCGCCAGGAATGAACACTGAAGCTTTCTTT. It translates to CASSLSPGMNTEAFF.

Here the CDR3 reads CASSQIGGVKYNEQFF. The DNA of the CDR3 is TGTGCCAGCAGTCAAATAGGGGGCGTCAAGTACAATGAGCAGTTCTTC. V gene TRBV6-2 or TRBV6-3 combines with J gene TRBJ2-1; TRBD1 aligns across 7 bases. V was pared by 5 bases and J by 4 bases, with 11 bases of the junction left unmatched. CDR1 MNHEY and CDR2 SVGEGT come from the germline V gene. This CDR3 is 16 amino acids long.

There are many counts of this clonotype. The V gene is TRBV13, the J gene TRBJ2-3; D gene ambiguous. Trimming removed 6 bases at V and 6 bases at J, with 7 bases between. The length of the CDR3 is 11 residues. Germline V CDR1 and CDR2: PRHDT, FYEKMQ (reference sequence). The CDR3 region has the DNA TGTGCCAGCAGTTTCCGGGATACGCAGTATTTT. Amino acids: CASSFRDTQYF.

This clonotype showed up just a few times. The V gene is TRBV7-9, the J gene TRBJ2-7; D is tentatively TRBD1 or TRBD2 (6 bases each). This CDR3 is built from 13 residues. V was clipped by 7 bases and J by 5 bases, with 15 bases between them. CDR1 is SEHNR and CDR2 is FQNEAQ in the germline V gene (reference sequence). Here the CDR3 reads CASTWRGGNEQYF. Written as DNA, the CDR3 is TGTGCCAGCACCTGGAGAGGGGGGAACGAGCAGTACTTC.

The chain recombines TRBV29-1 with TRBJ1-2; 7 bases match TRBD1. The CDR3 covers 14 residues. The J segment lost 4 bases and the V segment lost 3 bases, leaving 8 bases of the junction unmatched. CDR1 is SQVTM and CDR2 is ANQGSEA in the germline V gene. CDR3 amino acids: CSVDDSRGPYGYTF. In nucleotides, the CDR3 is TGCAGCGTTGATGATAGTAGGGGGCCCTATGGCTACACCTTC. The full variable domain, in which reference TRBV29-1 and TRBJ1-2 provide the parts outside the CDR3, is SAVISQKPSRDICQRGTSLTIQCQVDSQVTMMFWYRQQPGQSLTLIATANQGSEATYESGFVIDKFPISRPNLTFSTLTVSNMSPEDSSIYLCSVDDSRGPYGYTFGSGTRLTVV.

The chain joins TRBV20-1 to TRBJ2-5; no clear D. V was shortened by 5 bases and J by 5 bases, with 12 bases between the two germline ends. Germline values: CDR1 DFQATT, CDR2 SNEGSKA (reference sequence). The CDR3 length is 12 residues. The CDR3 bases are TGCAGTGCTGTCCCGGGTCGGGAGACCCAGTACTTC. This codes for CSAVPGRETQYF.

V is TRBV12-3 or TRBV12-4 and J is TRBJ2-1; D is uncertain. V lost 6 bases to trimming and J lost 4 bases, with 16 bases between them. There are 15 residues in the CDR3. CDR3 DNA sequence: TGTGCCAGCAGGCCTCCCCTAGTGCCTTACAATGAGCAGTTCTTC. It encodes CASRPPLVPYNEQFF.

The rearrangement uses TRBV7-9 and TRBJ2-3; possible D gene TRBD2, 6 bases. V lost 6 bases and J 2 bases, leaving 12 bases between the germline ends. This CDR3 spans 14 amino acids. The V gene's germline CDR1 is SEHNR and CDR2 FQNEAQ (reference sequence). In nucleotides, the CDR3 is TGTGCCAGCAGACGGGACTCTTACACAGATACGCAGTATTTT. This translates into CASRRDSYTDTQYF.

The rearrangement uses TRBV25-1 and TRBJ1-4; 8 positions match TRBD1. Germline V gene lookup returns CDR1 MGHDK and CDR2 SYGVNS. Trimming cost V 3 bases and J 2 bases; bases outside gene matches: 8. The CDR3 spans 17 residues. CDR3 sequence: CASSDHGQGMTNEKLFF. DNA for the CDR3: TGTGCCAGCAGTGACCACGGACAGGGAATGACTAATGAAAAACTGTTTTTT.

The rearrangement joins TRBV6-1 to TRBJ1-2; a weak D match, TRBD1 (6 bases). The CDR3 covers 11 residues. CDR1 and CDR2 (germline): MNHNS, SASEGT. The germline V and J ends were trimmed by 8 bases and 8 bases, with 12 bases remaining between them. CDR3 loop: CASLGAEGYTF. DNA for the CDR3: TGTGCCAGCCTGGGGGCGGAGGGCTACACCTTC.